This TCR beta chain came from a study of CD8+ T cells in alopecia areata (dated by TCRdb to 2017 to 2018). With regard to the full study: Female C3H/HeJ recipients, about 7-10 weeks old, were grafted with skin from C3H/HeJ donors with spontaneous alopecia (about 6-12 months old). High-throughput TCRbeta sequencing was used to examine T cell clonal expansion in alopecia areata in both the C3H/HeJ mouse model and human patients. On the human side, TCRbeta sequencing was run on scalp tissue and on sorted CD4+ and CD8+ peripheral blood T cells from healthy controls and from alopecia areata patients with either patchy or totalis/universalis disease. Scalp clonality was compared across normal scalp (n=4), patchy alopecia areata scalp (n=8), and alopecia totalis/universalis scalp (n=8). RNA was extracted with the PAXgene miRNA kit for fixed scalp, the miRNeasy kit for PBMCs, and the RNeasy kit for mouse skin. TCRbeta CDR3 regions were amplified by immunoSEQ multiplex PCR with 35 Vbeta forward and 13 Jbeta reverse primers.

Library preparation used the immunoSEQ multiplex PCR assay. RNA was extracted from all samples and reverse transcribed into cDNA as template for TCR sequencing. First-strand cDNA was synthesized with SuperScript III using a 2:1 mix of oligo-dT and random hexamers. A synthetic immune receptor repertoire was used to measure amplification bias, and any remaining bias was corrected computationally. Libraries were sequenced on Illumina HiSeq using 60 bp reads that covered the CDR3 and were read from J toward V. The source study handled its data this way. Raw reads were preprocessed for error removal, and CDR3 was defined according to IMGT conventions as running from the conserved cysteine to phenylalanine. Clonality was computed by normalizing Shannon entropy by log2 of the number of productive unique TCRs and subtracting the result from 1. CD4 or CD8 identity of scalp clones was inferred by cross-referencing scalp TCRbeta sequences with sorted blood CD4 and CD8 repertoires. Held by TCRdb, this immuneACCESS table contains in-frame sequences only and omits some clones. Under half of the omission traces to an unresolved V gene where checked; the cause of the rest is unknown. From that table come the V and J calls and clone size; the DNA was used to work out D and trimming. This sample has some 120,000 clones in the table, none counted a single time. The ten biggest clones cover about 20% of the sample.

Comments on this clone: What this receptor recognizes is not known. Gene names, together with germline sequences, are murine for this receptor.

Study-wide conclusions, independent of this receptor: Unlike mouse skin, where gammadelta T cells dominate, normal human skin contains resident alphabeta T cells that get sequenced too, which complicates analysis of the scalp TCR repertoire. Shared TCR sequences between patients were less evident than in mice, which may be partly attributable to HLA diversity in the patient population. Lesional scalp, especially in alopecia totalis/universalis, showed higher clonality and more expanded CD8+ clones than normal scalp, suggesting antigenic drive.

This clonotype originated in a C3H/HeJ mouse with alopecia areata. Mice belonging to this strain carry MHC haplotype H2-k. Source material: lesional skin.

CDR3 sequence: CTCSAGDKDYAEQFF. CDR3 DNA (partial): TGCACCTGCAGTGCGGGGGACAAAGACTATGCT. The chain is assembled from TRBV1 and TRBJ2-1; TRBD1 is perhaps the D gene, given 6 matching bases. The CDR3 end falls 4 residues outside the read, so it is completed with the germline J gene. Per the germline V gene (reference sequence), NSQYPW is the CDR1 and LRSPGD is the CDR2. V is shortened by 3 bases, J by 2 bases, and the region joining them spans 11 bases. The CDR3 measures 15 amino acids from cysteine to phenylalanine. The CDR3 was read in part: 33 bases, with the frame set at base 1.